The T cell receptor (beta chain) described here comes from a study of monozygotic twins with inflammatory bowel disease. General study points: IBD patients exhibited fewer clonotypes shared with other individuals than healthy twins, particularly with disease activity.

Germline V gene sequence: CDR1 ENHRY, CDR2 SYGVKD. CDR3 length: 11 residues. With around 15 and 9 cycles respectively, two nested PCRs were carried out on TCRalpha and TCRbeta cDNA. TCRdb derives one entry per CDR3 protein from the 5' RACE reads, leaving out DNA. The sample's table shows 440,000 or so distinct CDR3 sequences. Concerning this clonotype itself: The antigen remains undetermined.

The origin of this receptor is a human donor with ulcerative colitis or Crohn's disease, or a healthy co-twin of an affected twin (not recorded which). The sequenced material came from blood. The chain employs TRBV10-3 and TRBJ2-7; TCRdb indicates TRBD1, and absent DNA this call remains unverified. CDR3 sequence reads: CAISRDHEQYF.